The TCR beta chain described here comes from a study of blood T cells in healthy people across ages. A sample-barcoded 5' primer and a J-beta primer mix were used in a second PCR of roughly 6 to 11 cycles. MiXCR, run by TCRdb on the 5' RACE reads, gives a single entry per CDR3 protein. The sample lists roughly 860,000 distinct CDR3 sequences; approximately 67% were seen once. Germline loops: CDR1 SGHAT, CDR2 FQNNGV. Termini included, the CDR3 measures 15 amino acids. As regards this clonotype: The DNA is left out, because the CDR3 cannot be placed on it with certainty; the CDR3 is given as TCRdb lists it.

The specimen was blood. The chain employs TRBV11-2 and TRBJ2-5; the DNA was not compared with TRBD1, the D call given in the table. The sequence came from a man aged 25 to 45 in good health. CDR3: CASSFGPGAPETQYF.